The 26 T cell receptor beta chains listed next were all sequenced from one sample in a study of blood T cells in healthy people across ages. Sample-barcoded 5' priming and a J-beta primer mix drove a second PCR of 7 to 11 cycles. TCRdb re-derived calls from the 5' RACE reads in MiXCR, one entry per CDR3 protein. Seen here are 1.5 million to 2 million distinct CDR3 sequences, approximately 50% observed once, and the top ten hold roughly 2.1%. The sequenced sample was blood. The receptors stem from a woman in her thirties or forties in good health.

This clonotype appeared a single time. This sequence joins TRBV20-1 and TRBJ1-2; 8 bases align to TRBD1. Germline V lookup: CDR1 DFQATT, CDR2 SNEGSKA (reference sequence). Trimming removed 4 bases from V and 2 bases from J; junction bases left unmatched: 9. The CDR3 consists of 15 residues. CDR3 nucleotides: TGCAGTGCTATCGATACCCGGACAGGGAACTATGGCTACACCTTC. Its protein product is CSAIDTRTGNYGYTF.

The chain combines TRBV29-1 with TRBJ1-1; no firm D call. CDR1 and CDR2 from the germline V gene are SQVTM and ANQGSEA. The CDR3 sequence is 11 residues long. Trimming removed 7 bases at V and 4 bases at J, with 10 bases between. DNA of the CDR3: TGCAGCGAGAGGAGCGGCACTGAAGCTTTCTTT. Translating gives CSERSGTEAFF. The variable domain in full, completed from reference TRBV29-1 and TRBJ1-1, reads SAVISQKPSRDICQRGTSLTIQCQVDSQVTMMFWYRQQPGQSLTLIATANQGSEATYESGFVIDKFPISRPNLTFSTLTVSNMSPEDSSIYLCSERSGTEAFFGQGTRLTVV.

This clonotype was counted only a few times. The V and J genes are TRBV12-3 or TRBV12-4 and TRBJ2-1; TRBD1 matches at 8 bases. The CDR3 runs to 16 residues. Trimming took 5 bases from V and 6 from J; bases not matched to a gene: 12. Written as DNA, the CDR3 is TGTGCCAGCAGTCCCCTGGACAGGGTCAGGCCCAATGAGCAGTTCTTC. Protein product: CASSPLDRVRPNEQFF.

V is TRBV12-3 or TRBV12-4 and J is TRBJ2-3; 10 bases map to TRBD2. V shed 6 bases and J 2 bases; nucleotides not matched to a gene: 14. This CDR3 is 18 amino acids long. CDR3 residues: CASSPALLAGDITDTQYF. CDR3 sequence (DNA): TGTGCCAGCAGCCCCGCCCTCCTAGCGGGGGACATCACAGATACGCAGTATTTT.

The genes are TRBV20-1 and TRBJ2-4; 9 bases match TRBD2. The better agreement between TRBJ2-7 and the DNA end casts doubt on the J call. The V gene's germline CDR1 is DFQATT and CDR2 SNEGSKA (reference sequence). The CDR3 is 16 residues long. The chain's CDR3 is CSARDLAGGRWNEQYF. The CDR3 DNA sequence: TGCAGTGCTAGAGATCTCGCGGGGGGGAGGTGGAACGAGCAGTACTTC.

This sequence joins TRBV24-1 and TRBJ2-5; D is uncertain. The J call is doubtful: the DNA matches TRBJ2-7 better. Germline assignment: CDR1 KGHDR and CDR2 SFDVKD. The CDR3 runs 12 residues. The DNA of the CDR3 is TGTGCCACCAGTGACAGTTTCTACGAGCAGTACTTC. It translates to CATSDSFYEQYF.

This clonotype was found a few times. Germline and junction disagree at one end, which may indicate a read error. The gene calls are TRBV24-1 and TRBJ2-6, with D unclear. This CDR3 contains 14 residues. Per germline, CDR1 KGHDR and CDR2 SFDVKD. CDR3 coding DNA: TGTGCCACCAGTGACCCCTCTGGAGCCAACGTCCTGACTTTC. Translating gives CATSDPSGANVLTF.

V gene TRBV7-2 combines with J gene TRBJ1-1; D might be TRBD1 (5 bases). The V and J ends lost 1 base and 7 bases respectively, with 16 bases between them. Germline loops: CDR1 SGHTA, CDR2 FQGNSA. The CDR3 covers 15 residues. The CDR3 reads CASSLGVGGSGEAFF. CDR3 coding DNA: TGTGCCAGCAGCTTAGGTGTTGGGGGTAGCGGTGAAGCTTTCTTT.

This chain links TRBV5-1 with TRBJ2-5; TRBD1 aligns across 12 bases. The CDR3 consists of 15 residues. CDR1 and CDR2 from the germline V gene are SGHRS and YFSETQ. After removal of 5 bases from V and 6 bases from J, the junction contained 8 bases not matched to a gene. The CDR3 DNA is TGCGCCAGCAGTACACCGGGACAGGGGGCAAAGACCCAGTACTTC. Translation: CASSTPGQGAKTQYF. Together with reference TRBV5-1 and TRBJ2-5, the CDR3 gives the full variable domain: KAGVTQTPRYLIKTRGQQVTLSCSPISGHRSVSWYQQTPGQGLQFLFEYFSETQRNKGNFPGRFSGRQFSNSRSEMNVSTLELGDSALYLCASSTPGQGAKTQYFGPGTRLLVL.

This chain joins TRBV12-3 or TRBV12-4 and TRBJ2-7, with D possibly TRBD2 on 6 matching bases. This CDR3 has 13 residues. V was clipped by 1 base and J by 5 bases, with 9 bases between them. CDR3 protein: CASSLGEDDEQYF. The CDR3 DNA follows: TGTGCCAGCAGTTTAGGGGAGGACGACGAGCAGTACTTC.

This clonotype was detected only a few times. This chain joins TRBV5-1 and TRBJ2-5; D is perhaps TRBD1 (10 bases). This CDR3 has 16 amino acids. The germline V gene encodes CDR1 SGHRS and CDR2 YFSETQ. Trimming removed 1 base from V and 4 bases from J, with 17 bases in between. This CDR3 reads CASSLSSGTGAETQYF. The CDR3 DNA sequence: TGCGCCAGCAGCTTGTCTAGCGGGACAGGGGCAGAGACCCAGTACTTC. The full variable domain, completed using reference TRBV5-1 and TRBJ2-5, is KAGVTQTPRYLIKTRGQQVTLSCSPISGHRSVSWYQQTPGQGLQFLFEYFSETQRNKGNFPGRFSGRQFSNSRSEMNVSTLELGDSALYLCASSLSSGTGAETQYFGPGTRLLVL.

The chain uses TRBV5-1 and TRBJ2-7, with 10 bases that match TRBD1. Looked up from germline, CDR1 is SGHRS and CDR2 is YFSETQ. V was clipped by 0 bases and J by 4 bases; unmatched bases: 7. CDR3 length equals 16 residues. DNA of the CDR3: TGCGCCAGCAGCTTGGGCCCGGGACAGGGGATTTACGAGCAGTACTTC. This gives the protein CASSLGPGQGIYEQYF.

Remarks on this clonotype: Sequence at one end of the junction differs from germline and may be a read error. The J gene is TRBJ2-7, the V gene TRBV4-2; TRBD2 agrees at 9 bases. Germline values: CDR1 LGHNA, CDR2 YNFKEQ. The CDR3 runs 18 residues. The chain's CDR3 is CTSSQDLYSGGDSYEQYF. CDR3 in DNA: TGTACCAGCAGCCAAGATTTGTATAGCGGGGGTGACTCCTACGAGCAGTACTTC.

V usage is TRBV5-4 and J usage is TRBJ2-1; tentatively, D is TRBD1 (7 bases). Per germline, CDR1 SGHNT and CDR2 YYREEE (reference sequence). Trimming left V 6 bases short and J 5 bases short, with 18 bases between. This CDR3 has 15 residues. The CDR3 region is CASTIRGRINNEQFF. The CDR3 DNA sequence: TGTGCCAGCACAATCAGGGGGAGGATCAACAATGAGCAGTTCTTC.

The chain recombines TRBV4-2 with TRBJ1-5; possible D gene TRBD1, 6 bases. V was cut by 4 bases and J by 5 bases, with 12 bases left in between. CDR1 and CDR2 from the germline V gene are LGHNA and YNFKEQ. CDR3 size: 14 residues. The CDR3 reads CASSRDILDQPQHF. DNA for the CDR3: TGTGCCAGCAGCCGGGACATCTTAGATCAGCCCCAGCATTTT.

There are a few counts of this clonotype. The rearrangement uses TRBV4-2 and TRBJ2-3; 9 positions match TRBD2. Germline-derived CDR1 and CDR2 are LGHNA and YNFKEQ. The CDR3 runs 16 residues. V trimming: 0 bases; J trimming: 4 bases; junction bases outside the gene matches: 5. The CDR3 DNA is TGTGCCAGCAGCCAAGATGTAGCGGGGGAGTCAGATACGCAGTATTTT. As protein: CASSQDVAGESDTQYF.

This clonotype showed up just a few times. CDR3 nucleotide sequence: TGTGCCAGCAGTGAGCGGGGGGTCGGCGAGCAGTACTTC. Translation: CASSERGVGEQYF. The genes are TRBV6-2 or TRBV6-3 and TRBJ2-7; 9 nucleotides agree with TRBD2. The germline gives CDR1 MNHEY, CDR2 SVGEGT. V trimming: 5 bases; J trimming: 6 bases; junction bases outside the gene matches: 5. The CDR3 consists of 13 residues.

V is TRBV7-2 and J is TRBJ2-7; TRBD2 matches at 14 bases. V trimming: 5 bases; J trimming: 5 bases; junction bases outside the gene matches: 14. This CDR3 has 18 residues. Germline CDR1 is SGHTA and CDR2 is FQGNSA. This CDR3 reads CASSPTTRLAGGQHEQYF. The CDR3, as DNA: TGTGCCAGCAGCCCCACTACCCGACTAGCGGGGGGGCAACACGAGCAGTACTTC.

The rearrangement uses TRBV7-2 and TRBJ2-3; 10 positions agree with TRBD1. The J segment lost 4 bases and the V segment lost 4 bases, leaving 11 bases of the junction unmatched. Germline CDR1 and CDR2: SGHTA and FQGNSA. This CDR3 contains 17 residues. CDR3 protein: CASSSAWGQGRPDTQYF. The DNA for the CDR3 is TGTGCCAGCAGCTCCGCGTGGGGACAGGGGAGGCCAGATACGCAGTATTTT.

This rearrangement joins TRBV21-1 to TRBJ1-2; TRBD1 is the table's D call, not checked against the DNA. TRBV21-1 is given as a pseudogene. The CDR3 length is 16 residues. CDR3 residues: CASSKATHRGRRGYTF. Here the CDR3 DNA reads TGTGCCAGCAGCAAAGCCACCCACAGGGGGAGACGCGGCTACACCTTC.

In nucleotides, the CDR3 is TGTGCCAGCAGGACAGGGACAGGGGGCGTTTCACCCCTCCACTTT. It codes for CASRTGTGGVSPLHF. V and J are TRBV7-2 and TRBJ1-6; 12 bases are a match to TRBD1. CDR3 length: 15 amino acids. CDR1 and CDR2 from the germline V gene are SGHTA and FQGNSA. The J segment lost 9 bases and the V segment lost 6 bases, leaving 6 bases of the junction unmatched.

This clonotype was recorded a few times. The CDR3 nucleotides are TGCGCCAGCAGCTCCCGGAGGGACAGGGAGAGCCCTAACTATGGCTACACCTTC. Its translation: CASSSRRDRESPNYGYTF. The chain carries TRBV5-1 and TRBJ1-2, with 9 positions matching TRBD1. The germline V gene has CDR1 SGHRS and CDR2 YFSETQ. There are 18 residues in the CDR3. The ends lost 3 bases at V and 0 bases at J; junction bases unmatched: 12. Based on the CDR3 plus reference TRBV5-1 and TRBJ1-2, the full variable domain is KAGVTQTPRYLIKTRGQQVTLSCSPISGHRSVSWYQQTPGQGLQFLFEYFSETQRNKGNFPGRFSGRQFSNSRSEMNVSTLELGDSALYLCASSSRRDRESPNYGYTFGSGTRLTVV.

Note on this clonotype: The junction does not match germline at one end; this may be a read error. V gene TRBV9 combines with J gene TRBJ2-3; no reliable D call. The CDR3 totals 14 residues. Germline V gene data show CDR1 as SGDLS and CDR2 as YYNGEE. The CDR3 DNA reads as TGTGCCGGCAGCGTCGACTTCTACACAGATACGCAGTATTTT. It encodes CAGSVDFYTDTQYF.

The J gene is TRBJ2-1, the V gene TRBV20-1; D tentatively reads TRBD1 or TRBD2 (6 bases each). This CDR3 comprises 15 residues. Trimming cost V 1 base and J 7 bases, with 17 bases left between them. CDR1 is DFQATT, CDR2 SNEGSKA, per germline (reference sequence). CDR3 in amino acids: CSARGRGGPWNEQFF. Written as DNA, the CDR3 is TGCAGTGCTAGAGGCCGAGGGGGGCCTTGGAATGAGCAGTTCTTC.

This clonotype came up once. This is likely an artifact of a read error, given a far larger clone one base away. The rearrangement links TRBV4-1 to TRBJ2-1; D unclear. The CDR3 is made up of 13 amino acids. Per germline, CDR1 MGHRA and CDR2 YSYEKL. The CDR3 region is CASSQDSYNVQFF. The CDR3 DNA is TGCGCCAGCAGCCAAGACTCCTACAATGTGCAGTTCTTC.

This chain connects TRBV7-2 to TRBJ2-7; TRBD2 matches at 8 bases. Gene TRBJ2-5 matches the end of the DNA better, so the J call may be wrong. Germline lookup yields CDR1 SGHTA and CDR2 FQGNSA. CDR3 length: 14 residues. CDR3 region: CASSQSGGGETQYF. DNA for the CDR3: TGTGCCAGCAGCCAGTCCGGGGGGGGAGAGACCCAGTACTTC.